Shown below are 7 T cell receptor beta chains from a single sample sequenced in a study of CD8+CD57+ T cells in acquired aplastic anemia. Investigators profiled TCR beta VDJ and CDR3 from genomic DNA template. TCRdb re-called the reads with MiXCR, one entry per CDR3 protein. Among under 250,000 distinct CDR3 sequences listed, 30% to 40% were seen once. The sample was sorted CD4+, CD8+, or CD8+CD57+ T cells (not recorded which) from PBMCs. The receptor source for this set is a human donor in good health, serving as a control.

This clonotype has at least ten counts. The J gene is TRBJ1-4, the V gene TRBV15, with a weak D call TRBD1 (5 bases). Germline V gives CDR1 LNHNV, CDR2 YYDKDF (reference sequence). This CDR3 spans 17 amino acids. The V gene lost 0 bases and the J gene lost 3 bases, with 14 bases spanning the gap. For the CDR3, the DNA is TGTGCCACCAGCAGAGATCGAGGGGCCGGGGCTAATGAAAAACTGTTTTTT. It translates to CATSRDRGAGANEKLFF. The full variable domain, its missing parts supplied by reference TRBV15 and TRBJ1-4, is DAMVIQNPRYQVTQFGKPVTLSCSQTLNHNVMYWYQQKSSQAPKLLFHYYDKDFNNEADTPDNFQSRRPNTSFCFLDIRSPGLGDTAMYLCATSRDRGAGANEKLFFGSGTQLSVL.

This clonotype has more than one count but fewer than ten. The rearrangement links TRBV30 to TRBJ2-5, with unresolved D. Trimming stripped 5 bases from V and 2 bases from J, with 9 bases between. Germline values: CDR1 GTSNPN, CDR2 SVGIG (reference sequence). CDR3 length: 12 residues. CDR3 protein: CAWVGQQETQYF. Written as DNA, the CDR3 is TGTGCCTGGGTAGGGCAACAAGAGACCCAGTACTTC.

In its sample, this clonotype was seen many times. The genes are TRBV7-9 and TRBJ1-5, with no clear D. Germline loops: CDR1 SEHNR, CDR2 FQNEAQ (reference sequence). The CDR3 length is 13 residues. Trimming removed 2 bases from V and 5 bases from J, with 7 bases in between. The CDR3 spells CASSLSRDQPQHF. The CDR3 DNA is TGTGCCAGCAGCTTAAGCCGGGATCAGCCCCAGCATTTT.

The V and J genes are TRBV3-1 and TRBJ2-3; 16 nucleotides line up with TRBD2. Losses at the gene ends were 4 bases for V and 1 base for J; bases not matched to a gene: 5. CDR3 length equals 18 residues. Germline V gives CDR1 LGHDT, CDR2 YNNKEL (reference sequence). The CDR3 DNA reads TGTGCCAGCAGCCCGGGACTAGCGGGGGGGCTGGGCACAGATACGCAGTATTTT. Translated: CASSPGLAGGLGTDTQYF.

The chain has TRBV5-4 and TRBJ1-2, with D unresolved. Trimming cost V 5 bases and J 5 bases, with 13 bases left between them. In germline, CDR1 is SGHNT, CDR2 YYREEE (reference sequence). The CDR3 sequence is 13 residues long. In nucleotides, the CDR3 is TGTGCCAGCAGTCCACAGAATTCTTATGGCTACACCTTC. Amino acid sequence: CASSPQNSYGYTF.

This clonotype was seen only a few times. The gene calls are TRBV3-1 and TRBJ1-2; 9 nucleotides match TRBD1. Germline assignment: CDR1 LGHDT and CDR2 YNNKEL (reference sequence). The CDR3 spans 16 residues. J lost 1 base, V lost 1 base, and 4 bases had no gene match. This CDR3 is CASSQAQGANNYGYTF. In DNA form, the CDR3 reads TGTGCCAGCAGCCAAGCACAGGGGGCCAATAACTATGGCTACACCTTC. The full variable domain, completed using reference TRBV3-1 and TRBJ1-2, is DTAVSQTPKYLVTQMGNDKSIKCEQNLGHDTMYWYKQDSKKFLKIMFSYNNKELIINETVPNRFSPKSPDKAHLNLHINSLELGDSAVYFCASSQAQGANNYGYTFGSGTRLTVV.

The chain has TRBV19 and TRBJ2-1; maybe TRBD1 (5 bases). CDR3 length: 14 amino acids. Germline V lookup: CDR1 LNHDA, CDR2 SQIVND (reference sequence). V gave up 4 bases and J gave up 2 bases, with 9 bases separating them. CDR3 sequence reads: CASSTGQTYNEQFF. The CDR3 DNA is TGTGCCAGTAGTACCGGACAAACCTACAATGAGCAGTTCTTC.